Below are 26 T cell receptor beta chains sequenced from a single sample in a study of long-term antiretroviral therapy in people with HIV (dated 2022 in TCRdb). The immunoSEQ hsTCRB v3.0 assay was used at survey level resolution to sequence the TRB variable region. TCRdb carries this immuneACCESS record with in-frame sequences only. Its versions omit some clonotypes, under half of them owing to an unresolved V gene in the studies checked, with the rest unexplained. Across this sample there are more than 35,000 clones, with 90% to 95% seen only once. The ten largest make up about 2.5% of the sample. Sequencing used unsorted PBMCs, obtained 3.7 years after starting antiretroviral therapy. These receptor sequences come from a woman between 45 and 65 years old with HIV.

The V call is TRBV4-2, the J call TRBJ1-2, with D perhaps matching TRBD1 (6 bases). This CDR3 spans 16 amino acids. V was trimmed by 0 bases and J by 0 bases, leaving 11 bases between them. From germline, CDR1 is LGHNA and CDR2 YNFKEQ. The CDR3 DNA is TGTGCCAGCAGCCAAGATAAGGACAGAGCTAACTATGGCTACACCTTC. Translating it yields CASSQDKDRANYGYTF.

The chain couples TRBV5-5 to TRBJ2-7; D not resolved. V gave up 4 bases and J gave up 2 bases, with 10 bases separating them. The CDR3 runs 13 residues. Germline-derived CDR1 and CDR2 are SGHKS and YYEKEE (reference sequence). The CDR3 spells CASSPGSTYEQYF. CDR3 nucleotides: TGTGCCAGCAGCCCGGGCTCTACCTACGAGCAGTACTTC.

This chain connects TRBV4-2 to TRBJ2-1, with D perhaps matching TRBD2 (5 bases). Looked up from germline, CDR1 is LGHNA and CDR2 is YNFKEQ. The V end was cut by 5 bases, the J end by 1 base, with 15 bases between. This CDR3 contains 16 residues. CDR3 loop: CASSWQRRQSYNEQFF. For the CDR3, the DNA is TGTGCCAGCAGCTGGCAGCGGAGACAATCCTACAATGAGCAGTTCTTC.

The chain uses TRBV5-1 and TRBJ1-1, with a weak D call TRBD1 (6 bases). The CDR3 extends over 18 amino acids. The germline V gene encodes CDR1 SGHRS and CDR2 YFSETQ. V was shortened by 3 bases and J by 3 bases, with 24 bases between the two germline ends. CDR3 coding DNA: TGCGCCAGCAGCTGGATCTCAGGGGACAAAGGCGGGCACACTGAAGCTTTCTTT. This codes for CASSWISGDKGGHTEAFF.

The J gene is TRBJ2-1, the V gene TRBV14; D ambiguous. Germline-derived CDR1 and CDR2 are SGHDN and FVKESK. V lost 3 bases and J lost 5, with 17 bases in between. The length of the CDR3 is 16 residues. The CDR3 spells CASSQGMGFTDNEQFF. CDR3 in DNA: TGTGCCAGCAGCCAGGGAATGGGTTTTACCGACAATGAGCAGTTCTTC.

This chain links TRBV18 with TRBJ2-7; 11 bases fit TRBD1. The V and J ends lost 5 bases and 6 bases, in that order; junction bases with no gene match: 6. The CDR3 loop spans 14 amino acids. Per germline, CDR1 KGHSH and CDR2 LQKENI. The CDR3 sequence is CASSDGTGGFEQYF. The DNA of the CDR3 is TGTGCCAGCTCAGACGGGACAGGGGGGTTCGAGCAGTACTTC.

The chain is built from TRBV5-6 and TRBJ1-2; D call uncertain. Germline CDR1 reads SGHDT; CDR2 reads YYEEEE. Trimming pared 4 bases from V and 3 bases from J, leaving 19 bases between. This CDR3 comprises 16 residues. CDR3 sequence (DNA): TGTGCCAGCAGCAAAGCTCTTAGGATCGCACACTATGGCTACACCTTC. It encodes CASSKALRIAHYGYTF.

This clone was detected only once. This chain links TRBV5-8 with TRBJ2-5, with a possible D match to TRBD2 (6 bases). Between the trimmed V and J ends, which lost 0 bases and 2 bases, there was a span of 14 bases. The CDR3 covers 16 residues. The germline V gene encodes CDR1 SGHTS and CDR2 YDEGEE. In DNA form, the CDR3 reads TGTGCCAGCAGCTTGGCCGTCGGGGGATCTCAAGAGACCCAGTACTTC. Translating it yields CASSLAVGGSQETQYF.

This chain links TRBV7-3 with TRBJ2-5, with 8 bases aligning to TRBD2. The CDR3 has 15 residues. CDR1 SGHTA and CDR2 FQGTGA come from the germline V gene. Unmatched junction bases numbered 3, after V lost 2 bases and J lost 1 base. CDR3 sequence reads: CASSLVGGGQETQYF. The CDR3 coding sequence is TGTGCCAGCAGCTTAGTCGGGGGGGGCCAAGAGACCCAGTACTTC.

The chain employs TRBV18 and TRBJ2-7; D may match TRBD1 or TRBD2 (5 bases each). CDR1 is KGHSH and CDR2 is LQKENI in the germline V gene. The length of the CDR3 is 14 residues. Deletions cut 0 bases from V and 3 bases from J, with 9 bases between. CDR3 protein: CASSPPRGRYEQYF. The CDR3, as DNA: TGTGCCAGCTCACCACCGAGGGGCCGCTACGAGCAGTACTTC.

V is TRBV7-9 and J is TRBJ1-6; 7 bases align to TRBD1. Germline V gene sequence: CDR1 SEHNR, CDR2 FQNEAQ (reference sequence). Trimming at V came to 1 base and at J to 9 bases, leaving 6 bases not matched to a gene. The CDR3 covers 15 residues. The CDR3 spells CASSLDRTGSSPLHF. In DNA, the CDR3 is TGTGCCAGCAGCTTAGATAGGACAGGCTCTTCACCCCTCCACTTT.

The chain uses TRBV5-1 and TRBJ1-2; maybe TRBD1 (6 bases). V was pared by 9 bases and J by 5 bases, with 14 bases between. The germline V gene encodes CDR1 SGHRS and CDR2 YFSETQ. This CDR3 contains 12 residues. In DNA, the CDR3 is TGCGCCACCTCGGACAGCTTATATGGCTACACCTTC. This codes for CATSDSLYGYTF.

The chain employs TRBV7-2 and TRBJ1-2; 8 nucleotides match TRBD1. In germline, CDR1 is SGHTA, CDR2 FQGNSA. Losses at the gene ends were 1 base for V and 1 base for J; bases not matched to a gene: 5. The CDR3 totals 16 residues. CDR3 loop: CASSLGRGRDNYGYTF. For the CDR3, the DNA is TGTGCCAGCAGCTTAGGCAGGGGGCGCGATAACTATGGCTACACCTTC.

CDR3 sequence: CASGFSYNSPLHF. CDR3 nucleotide sequence: TGTGCCAGCGGGTTCTCCTATAATTCACCCCTCCACTTT. The chain couples TRBV9 to TRBJ1-6, with D uncertain. Germline V lookup: CDR1 SGDLS, CDR2 YYNGEE. V was shortened by 7 bases and J by 0 bases, with 5 bases between the two germline ends. CDR3 size: 13 residues. The variable domain in full, completed from reference TRBV9 and TRBJ1-6, reads DSGVTQTPKHLITATGQRVTLRCSPRSGDLSVYWYQQSLDQGLQFLIQYYNGEERAKGNILERFSAQQFPDLHSELNLSSLELGDSALYFCASGFSYNSPLHFGNGTRLTVT.

The chain is built from TRBV6-6 and TRBJ2-7, with D tentatively TRBD1 or TRBD2 (5 bases each). This CDR3 region has 14 residues. V was pared by 1 base and J by 6 bases, with 13 bases between. Per germline, CDR1 MNHNY and CDR2 SVGAGI (reference sequence). CDR3 bases: TGTGCCAGCAGTTACTGGACTGGGGGTGGCGAGCAGTACTTC. Its protein product is CASSYWTGGGEQYF.

This chain connects TRBV29-1 to TRBJ1-2; tentative D call: TRBD1 (6 bases). V was trimmed by 4 bases and J by 5 bases, leaving 14 bases between them. Germline V gene lookup returns CDR1 SQVTM and CDR2 ANQGSEA. The CDR3 covers 13 residues. The CDR3 here is CSVGGASGYGYTF. The CDR3 nucleotides read TGCAGCGTTGGGGGGGCGAGTGGGTATGGCTACACCTTC.

This rearrangement joins TRBV30 to TRBJ1-1; D is unresolved. Trimming stripped 0 bases from V and 4 bases from J, with 6 bases between. Per the germline V gene, CDR1 is GTSNPN and CDR2 is SVGIG (reference sequence). The CDR3 loop spans 12 amino acids. This CDR3 is CAWSVGRTEAFF. CDR3 in DNA: TGTGCCTGGAGTGTAGGGCGCACTGAAGCTTTCTTT.

The gene calls are TRBV27 and TRBJ1-4, with D perhaps TRBD1 (6 bases). The length of the CDR3 is 16 residues. Germline CDR1 reads MNHEY; CDR2 reads SMNVEV (reference sequence). The V end lost 5 bases, the J end lost 7 bases, and 20 bases lay between the germline ends. The chain's CDR3 is CASSPFARGLSEKLFF. CDR3 in DNA: TGTGCCAGCAGTCCCTTCGCCAGGGGTCTCAGTGAAAAACTGTTTTTT.

The chain carries TRBV6-4 and TRBJ1-5; D is ambiguous. This CDR3 has 13 residues. Germline CDR1 is MRHNA and CDR2 is SNTAGT. With 3 bases removed from V and 5 bases from J, the gap between germline ends came to 8 bases. The CDR3 DNA follows: TGTGCCAGCAGTGAGCAGAGAGATCAGCCCCAGCATTTT. The encoded protein is CASSEQRDQPQHF.

DNA of the CDR3: TGTGCCAGCACTTTAGGGACCAGAGGGGGCGAGCAGTACTTC. Its protein product is CASTLGTRGGEQYF. The chain uses TRBV6-1 and TRBJ2-7, with TRBD1 as a possible D gene (6 bases). The V gene's germline CDR1 is MNHNS and CDR2 SASEGT. The length of the CDR3 is 14 residues. V was cut by 7 bases and J by 6 bases, with 19 bases left in between.

The chain couples TRBV5-1 to TRBJ2-5; D unclear. Germline V CDR1 and CDR2: SGHRS, YFSETQ. V gave up 2 bases and J gave up 5 bases, with 16 bases separating them. The CDR3 is 15 amino acids. The chain's CDR3 is CASSFTSLVGETQYF. The DNA of the CDR3 is TGCGCCAGCAGCTTCACCTCTCTTGTGGGGGAGACCCAGTACTTC.

V gene TRBV5-1 combines with J gene TRBJ2-5, with no clear D. The CDR3 length is 14 residues. The germline gives CDR1 SGHRS, CDR2 YFSETQ. Trimming left V 2 bases short and J 1 base short, with 9 bases between. The CDR3 reads CASSFGLIQETQYF. The CDR3 DNA is TGCGCCAGCAGCTTCGGGCTGATCCAAGAGACCCAGTACTTC.

The rearrangement uses TRBV5-1 and TRBJ1-1; TRBD1 is a possible D gene (5 bases). Between the trimmed V and J ends, which lost 4 bases and 1 base, there was a span of 14 bases. The CDR3 runs 15 residues. Germline V gene sequence: CDR1 SGHRS, CDR2 YFSETQ. The CDR3 sequence is CASSRRIRENTEAFF. CDR3 nucleotide sequence: TGCGCCAGCAGCCGCCGAATCAGGGAGAACACTGAAGCTTTCTTT. Full variable domain (rest looked up from reference TRBV5-1 and TRBJ1-1): KAGVTQTPRYLIKTRGQQVTLSCSPISGHRSVSWYQQTPGQGLQFLFEYFSETQRNKGNFPGRFSGRQFSNSRSEMNVSTLELGDSALYLCASSRRIRENTEAFFGQGTRLTVV.

This chain uses TRBV2 with TRBJ1-2; D remains unclear. From germline, CDR1 is SNHLY and CDR2 FYNNEI. CDR3 size: 13 residues. Written as DNA, the CDR3 is TGTGCTACAAAGGTACAGACAACCTATGGCTACACCTTC. Translated: CATKVQTTYGYTF.

This sequence joins TRBV10-1 and TRBJ1-2; 7 positions agree with TRBD1. CDR3 length: 15 amino acids. The ends lost 3 bases at V and 6 bases at J; junction bases unmatched: 10. Germline assignment: CDR1 WNHNN and CDR2 SYGVQD (reference sequence). CDR3 sequence (DNA): TGCGCCAGCAGTGAACCCCGGCGAGGGGGCGATGGCTACACCTTC. This gives the protein CASSEPRRGGDGYTF.

This chain connects TRBV11-2 to TRBJ1-3; D not resolved. CDR3 size: 13 residues. V lost 1 base to trimming and J lost 9 bases, with 10 bases between them. Germline lookup yields CDR1 SGHAT and CDR2 FQNNGV. CDR3 loop: CASSLGMLGTIYF. As DNA, the CDR3 is TGTGCCAGCAGCTTAGGGATGCTAGGCACCATATATTTT.